This is a list of T cell receptor beta chains from one sample in a study of response to subunit inactivated influenza vaccine. TCRdb re-analysed the RT-PCR reads in MiXCR, keeping a single row per CDR3 protein. The table lists approximately 520,000 distinct CDR3 sequences, more than 15% of them singletons, with 2.5% to 3.5% in the top ten. The sequencing used CD4+ T cells sorted from PBMCs, collected less than 30 months after vaccination. Receptors originate from a man aged 45 to 75 who received an inactivated influenza vaccine. Both conserved end residues are part of each CDR3. Each record gives: V gene, clone size, D gene, J gene, CDR3 protein, CDR3 DNA. The D gene is left open where the match is weak. A clone size is listed for some rows: how often the clone was seen (once, few, many), or a class if it is expanded.

TRBV20-1	few	.	TRBJ1-6	CSARSDGSYNSPLHF	TGCAGTGCTAGATCGGACGGCTCCTATAATTCACCCCTCCACTTT
TRBV12-3/TRBV12-4	many	TRBD1	TRBJ2-7	CASSQYRDRGYEQYF	TGTGCCAGCAGCCAGTACCGGGACAGGGGCTACGAGCAGTACTTC
TRBV12-3/TRBV12-4	.	TRBD1	TRBJ2-2	CASRKQGAGELFF	TGTGCCAGCAGGAAACAGGGGGCCGGGGAGCTGTTTTTT
TRBV10-3	.	TRBD1	TRBJ1-6	CAISVDRGNSPLHF	TGTGCCATCTCCGTCGACAGGGGTAATTCACCCCTCCACTTT
TRBV12-3/TRBV12-4	.	TRBD1	TRBJ2-7	CASSSTGATYEQYF	TGTGCCAGCAGTTCGACAGGGGCTACCTACGAGCAGTACTTC
TRBV20-1	few	TRBD1	TRBJ2-1	CSAARYRGPNEQFF	TGCAGTGCTGCGCGGTACAGGGGCCCAAATGAGCAGTTCTTC
TRBV20-1	few	.	TRBJ2-4	CSASKPGDGRAKNIQYF	TGCAGTGCTAGTAAACCCGGAGACGGCCGGGCCAAAAACATTCAGTACTTC
TRBV30	few	.	TRBJ2-7	CAWSSLRRPSSYEQYF	TGTGCCTGGAGTAGCCTCCGGAGGCCGAGCTCCTACGAGCAGTACTTC
TRBV20-1	few	.	TRBJ2-1	CSARERYNEQFF	TGCAGTGCTAGAGAAAGATACAATGAGCAGTTCTTC
TRBV6-2/TRBV6-3	.	TRBD1	TRBJ1-2	CASSWGQNYGYTF	TGTGCCAGCAGCTGGGGACAGAACTATGGCTACACCTTC
TRBV5-1	.	TRBD1	TRBJ2-2	CASSLAGQGANTGELFF	TGCGCCAGCAGCTTGGCCGGACAGGGGGCGAACACCGGGGAGCTGTTTTTT
TRBV4-2	few	.	TRBJ1-2	CASSSTAANYGYTF	TGTGCCAGCAGCTCAACAGCAGCTAACTATGGCTACACCTTC
TRBV7-9	few	TRBD1	TRBJ2-3	CASSPKLRQGDTQYF	TGTGCCAGCAGCCCAAAACTTCGACAGGGCGATACGCAGTATTTT
TRBV14	.	.	TRBJ2-2	CASSPPGYAGELFF	TGTGCCAGCAGCCCCCCAGGGTACGCCGGGGAGCTGTTTTTT
TRBV18	few	TRBD1	TRBJ2-7	CASAGQGSSFEQYF	TGTGCCAGTGCGGGACAGGGGAGTTCTTTCGAGCAGTACTTC